The 15 T cell receptor beta chains presented below share a single source sample, sequenced in a study of shared T cell receptors in the human thymus. This table comes from immunoSEQ multiplex PCR, and its TCRdb copy is limited to in-frame clones, with some not included. The profile shows about 710,000 clones, around 87% of them singletons. These data also featured in a second study, about human thymus T cells.

Sequencing input: thymocytes. The receptors originated from a boy in the first two years of life with a congenital heart defect.

The V call is TRBV27, the J call TRBJ2-1; the match to TRBD2 covers 13 bases. The CDR3 consists of 14 residues. J was trimmed by 6 bases and V by 6 bases; bases with no gene match: 2. Germline CDR1 is MNHEY and CDR2 is SMNVEV (reference sequence). The CDR3 protein is CASSGLAGANEQFF. The CDR3, as DNA: TGTGCCAGCAGCGGACTAGCGGGGGCCAATGAGCAGTTCTTC.

The V call is TRBV9, the J call TRBJ2-7; possibly TRBD2 for D (6 bases). Per the germline V gene, CDR1 is SGDLS and CDR2 is YYNGEE. The CDR3 has 14 amino acids. With 4 bases removed from V and 4 bases from J, the gap between germline ends came to 15 bases. The CDR3 reads CASSPRDSPYEQYF. The DNA of the CDR3 is TGTGCCAGCAGCCCAAGGGACTCCCCGTACGAGCAGTACTTC.

The J gene is TRBJ2-1, the V gene TRBV30, with D perhaps TRBD2 (6 bases). From germline, CDR1 is GTSNPN and CDR2 SVGIG (reference sequence). The CDR3 covers 15 residues. V shed 0 bases and J shed 8 bases, with 17 bases lying between them. Here the CDR3 DNA reads TGTGCCTGGAGTGTACCGGGGGATAGCGAGCATGAGCAGTTCTTC. This sequence encodes CAWSVPGDSEHEQFF.

The gene calls are TRBV7-3 and TRBJ1-2; 8 positions match TRBD1. CDR1 is SGHTA, CDR2 FQGTGA, per germline. Trimming at V came to 5 bases and at J to 0 bases, leaving 14 bases not matched to a gene. The CDR3 is 18 residues long. CDR3 DNA: TGTGCCAGCAGCCCCAAACGGACAGGGAGGGTTACTAACTATGGCTACACCTTC. The encoded protein is CASSPKRTGRVTNYGYTF.

The chain links TRBV19 to TRBJ1-4; 10 bases agree with TRBD1. The V segment lost 4 bases and the J segment 7 bases; nucleotides outside the gene matches: 12. CDR1 LNHDA and CDR2 SQIVND come from the germline V gene (reference sequence). The CDR3 is 17 amino acids. As DNA, the CDR3 is TGTGCCAGTAGTACGTCCCGGGACAGGGGTAGGACTGAAAAACTGTTTTTT. This translates into CASSTSRDRGRTEKLFF.

V is TRBV5-1 and J is TRBJ2-7, with no clear D. The germline V gene encodes CDR1 SGHRS and CDR2 YFSETQ. The V end was cut by 4 bases, the J end by 2 bases, with 7 bases between. The CDR3 runs 12 residues. The DNA for the CDR3 is TGCGCCAGCAGCCCGCCGGCCTACGAGCAGTACTTC. Protein product: CASSPPAYEQYF.

The V gene is TRBV29-1, the J gene TRBJ2-3, with 7 bases identical to TRBD2. Germline V gene sequence: CDR1 SQVTM, CDR2 ANQGSEA. V trimming: 7 bases; J trimming: 3 bases; junction bases outside the gene matches: 7. The CDR3 runs 13 residues. CDR3 in DNA: TGCAGCGCCAAGGGGAGGGCAACAGATACGCAGTATTTT. This sequence encodes CSAKGRATDTQYF.

The CDR3 DNA reads as TGTGCCAGCAGGGACTCAGGGGGCCAAGACGGGGAGCTGTTTTTT. As protein: CASRDSGGQDGELFF. The chain couples TRBV6-5 to TRBJ2-2; 8 bases line up with TRBD1. In germline, CDR1 is MNHEY, CDR2 SVGAGI. The J segment lost 7 bases and the V segment lost 6 bases, leaving 10 bases of the junction unmatched. There are 15 residues in the CDR3.

This chain connects TRBV10-3 to TRBJ2-7; D is ambiguous. V lost 5 bases, J lost 4 bases, and 6 bases lay in between. Germline CDR1 is ENHRY and CDR2 is SYGVKD. The CDR3 runs 11 residues. The CDR3 DNA is TGTGCCATCAGTATTCCTTACGAGCAGTACTTC. It translates to CAISIPYEQYF.

The chain links TRBV4-2 to TRBJ1-5, with D unresolved. The CDR3 has 17 amino acids. Germline V gene lookup returns CDR1 LGHNA and CDR2 YNFKEQ. Trimming left V 0 bases short and J 2 bases short, with 14 bases between. The DNA for the CDR3 is TGTGCCAGCAGCCAAGATAAAACAGAAAGAGGCAATCAGCCCCAGCATTTT. It codes for CASSQDKTERGNQPQHF.

This chain connects TRBV18 to TRBJ1-6; D perhaps matches TRBD1 (5 bases). There are 15 residues in the CDR3. Per the germline V gene, CDR1 is KGHSH and CDR2 is LQKENI. V gave up 4 bases and J gave up 9 bases, with 16 bases separating them. CDR3 amino acids: CASSLGDSRGSPLHF. The CDR3 bases are TGTGCCAGCTCACTCGGAGACAGCCGAGGTTCACCCCTCCACTTT.

The chain couples TRBV5-6 to TRBJ2-7; TRBD1 matches at 9 bases. Unmatched junction bases numbered 13, after V lost 4 bases and J lost 2 bases. The CDR3 spans 17 residues. CDR1 and CDR2 (germline): SGHDT, YYEEEE. The DNA of the CDR3 is TGTGCCAGCAGCCGAATAAAGGGACAGGGTGGGACCTACGAGCAGTACTTC. Translated, it gives CASSRIKGQGGTYEQYF.

This clone was counted a single time. This rearrangement joins TRBV28 to TRBJ1-6; 7 nucleotides match TRBD1. V was pared by 7 bases and J by 5 bases, with 11 bases of the junction left unmatched. CDR3 length: 16 amino acids. Germline lookup yields CDR1 MDHEN and CDR2 SYDVKM. CDR3 sequence reads: CASKRRDSGDNSPLHF. In DNA form, the CDR3 reads TGTGCCAGCAAAAGGAGGGACAGCGGCGATAATTCACCCCTCCACTTT.

This clone showed up just a few times. This sequence joins TRBV28 and TRBJ2-7; TRBD2 is a possible D gene (6 bases). Between the trimmed V and J ends, which lost 2 bases and 4 bases, there was a span of 15 bases. CDR1 and CDR2 from the germline V gene are MDHEN and SYDVKM. The CDR3 has 15 amino acids. This CDR3 reads CASSLGGSRAYEQYF. CDR3 nucleotide sequence: TGTGCCAGCAGTTTAGGGGGGAGTAGGGCTTACGAGCAGTACTTC.

The CDR3 DNA is TGTGCCAGTAGAACCGGGACTAGCATTGGGCACAATGAGCAGTTCTTC. Amino acid sequence: CASRTGTSIGHNEQFF. The chain links TRBV19 to TRBJ2-1; 9 bases match TRBD2. CDR3 length: 16 residues. The junction had 11 bases not matched to a gene; V was cut back by 6 bases and J by 5 bases. Looked up from germline, CDR1 is LNHDA and CDR2 is SQIVND (reference sequence).